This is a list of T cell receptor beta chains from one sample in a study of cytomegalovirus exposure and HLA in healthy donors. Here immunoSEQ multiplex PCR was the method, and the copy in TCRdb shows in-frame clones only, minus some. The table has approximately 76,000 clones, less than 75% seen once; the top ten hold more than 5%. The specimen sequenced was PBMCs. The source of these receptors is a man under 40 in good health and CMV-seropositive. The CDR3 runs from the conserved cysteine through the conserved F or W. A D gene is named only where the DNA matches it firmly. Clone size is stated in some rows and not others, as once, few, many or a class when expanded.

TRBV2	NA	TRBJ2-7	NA	CASRKEGGGSYEQYF	TGTGCCAGCAGGAAAGAGGGGGGGGGCTCCTACGAGCAGTACTTC
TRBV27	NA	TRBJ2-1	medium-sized	CASSLVRSDEQFF	TGTGCCAGCAGTTTAGTTCGAAGCGATGAGCAGTTCTTC
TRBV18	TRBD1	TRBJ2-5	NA	CASSPGQGAETQYF	TGTGCCAGCTCCCCCGGACAGGGCGCAGAGACCCAGTACTTC
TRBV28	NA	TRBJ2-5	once	CASSSDSQETQYF	TGTGCCAGCAGTTCGGACAGTCAAGAGACCCAGTACTTC
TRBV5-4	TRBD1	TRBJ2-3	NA	CASRGDKGQLKKTDTQYF	TGTGCCAGCAGAGGAGATAAGGGACAGCTGAAGAAAACAGATACGCAGTATTTT
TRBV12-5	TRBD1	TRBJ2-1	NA	CASARPGQGSYNEQFF	TGTGCTAGTGCCAGACCGGGACAGGGGTCCTACAATGAGCAGTTCTTC
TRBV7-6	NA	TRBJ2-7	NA	CASSFGGNYEQYF	TGTGCCAGCAGCTTCGGCGGAAACTACGAGCAGTACTTC
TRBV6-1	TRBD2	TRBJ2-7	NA	CAGREGSLYEQYF	TGTGCCGGCAGGGAGGGATCATTGTACGAGCAGTACTTC
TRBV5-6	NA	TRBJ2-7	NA	CASSYSLKIDEQYF	TGTGCCAGCAGTTATTCCCTTAAAATCGACGAGCAGTACTTC
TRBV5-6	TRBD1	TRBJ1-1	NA	CASSLGGQGFMTEAFF	TGTGCCAGCAGCTTGGGCGGACAGGGGTTTATGACTGAAGCTTTCTTT
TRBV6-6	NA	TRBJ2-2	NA	CASSYPASAGELFF	TGTGCCAGCAGTTATCCGGCTAGCGCCGGGGAGCTGTTTTTT
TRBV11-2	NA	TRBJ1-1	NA	CASFYLGGVRVEPNTEAFF	TGTGCCAGCTTTTATTTGGGGGGGGTTCGGGTTGAACCGAACACTGAAGCTTTCTTT
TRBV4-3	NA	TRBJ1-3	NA	CASSQESAGRGNTIYF	TGCGCCAGCAGCCAAGAGAGTGCAGGAAGGGGAAACACCATATATTTT
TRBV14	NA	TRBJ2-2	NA	CASSQVRSGELFF	TGTGCCAGCAGCCAAGTCAGATCCGGGGAGCTGTTTTTT
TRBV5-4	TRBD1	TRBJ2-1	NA	CASSQTGTGENEQFF	TGTGCCAGCAGTCAAACCGGGACAGGAGAGAATGAGCAGTTCTTC
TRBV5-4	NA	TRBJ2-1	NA	CASSLPQGDEQFF	TGTGCCAGCAGCCTGCCACAGGGAGATGAGCAGTTCTTC
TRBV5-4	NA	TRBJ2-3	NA	CASSLVAGSTDTQYF	TGTGCCAGCAGCTTGGTTGCGGGGAGCACAGATACGCAGTATTTT
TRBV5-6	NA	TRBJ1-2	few	CASSLGTNYGYTF	TGTGCCAGCAGCTTGGGGACAAACTATGGCTACACCTTC
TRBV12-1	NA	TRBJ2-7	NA	CASTVGQGLAEQYF	TGTGCCAGCACCGTAGGACAGGGACTAGCCGAGCAGTACTTC
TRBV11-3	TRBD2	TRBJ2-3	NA	CASSLDPLGTTPTDTQYF	TGTGCCAGCAGCTTAGATCCCCTCGGGACTACGCCCACAGATACGCAGTATTTT
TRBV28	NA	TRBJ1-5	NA	CASSLEWATSNQPQHF	TGTGCCAGCAGCCTCGAGTGGGCTACAAGCAATCAGCCCCAGCATTTT
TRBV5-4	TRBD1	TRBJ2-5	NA	CASSPGTGQETQYF	TGTGCCAGCAGCCCGGGGACAGGGCAAGAGACCCAGTACTTC
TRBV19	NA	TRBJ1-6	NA	CASTEVFANSPLHF	TGTGCCAGTACAGAGGTTTTCGCTAATTCACCCCTCCACTTT
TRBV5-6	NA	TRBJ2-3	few	CASSMRGSSSPDTQYF	TGTGCCAGCAGTATGAGGGGGAGTAGTTCGCCAGATACGCAGTATTTT
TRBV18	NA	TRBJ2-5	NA	CASSPNVQLEAETQYF	TGTGCCAGCTCACCCAACGTGCAGTTGGAGGCGGAGACCCAGTACTTC
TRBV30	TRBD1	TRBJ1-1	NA	CAWSPDREITEAFF	TGTGCCTGGAGCCCGGACAGGGAAATCACTGAAGCTTTCTTT
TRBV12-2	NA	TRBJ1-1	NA	CASRLYNRGHMNTEAFF	TGTGCAAGTCGCTTATATAACAGGGGCCATATGAACACTGAAGCTTTCTTT
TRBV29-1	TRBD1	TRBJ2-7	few	CSVEDRGKYEQYF	TGCAGCGTTGAGGACAGGGGGAAGTACGAGCAGTACTTC
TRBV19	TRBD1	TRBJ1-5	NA	CASSTEARDRVVQPQHF	TGTGCCAGTAGTACGGAAGCCCGGGACAGGGTGGTTCAGCCCCAGCATTTT
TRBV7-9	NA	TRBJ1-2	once	CASRLEGETNYGYTF	TGTGCCAGTAGATTAGAAGGGGAAACTAACTATGGCTACACCTTC
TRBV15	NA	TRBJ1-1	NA	CATAGPTNTEAFF	TGTGCCACCGCGGGACCGACGAACACTGAAGCTTTCTTT
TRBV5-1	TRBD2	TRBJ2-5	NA	CASSFGTGGRGETQYF	TGCGCCAGCAGCTTCGGTACGGGGGGGCGGGGAGAGACCCAGTACTTC
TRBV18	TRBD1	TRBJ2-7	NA	CASSPQGASEQYF	TGTGCCAGCTCCCCACAGGGGGCTAGCGAGCAGTACTTC
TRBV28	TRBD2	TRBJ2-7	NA	CASSYGDYSYEQYF	TGTGCCAGCAGTTATGGGGACTACTCCTACGAGCAGTACTTC
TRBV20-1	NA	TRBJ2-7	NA	CSARHAYEQYF	TGCAGTGCCCGACATGCTTACGAGCAGTACTTC
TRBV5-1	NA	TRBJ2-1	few	CASSLTSYNEQFF	TGCGCCAGCAGCTTAACCAGCTACAATGAGCAGTTCTTC
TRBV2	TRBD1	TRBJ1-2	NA	CASRTGGVGYTF	TGTGCCAGCAGAACAGGGGGCGTTGGCTACACCTTC
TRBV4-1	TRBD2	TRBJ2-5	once	CASSQSSGRALEETQYF	TGCGCCAGCAGCCAATCTAGCGGGAGGGCCTTGGAAGAGACCCAGTACTTC
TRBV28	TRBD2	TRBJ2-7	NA	CASSSSLAGPRYEQYF	TGTGCCAGCAGTTCCTCACTAGCGGGGCCTCGTTACGAGCAGTACTTC
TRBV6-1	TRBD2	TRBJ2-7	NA	CASSETPSGGTGRRHF	TGTGCCAGCAGTGAGACCCCTAGCGGGGGAACCGGCCGTAGGCACTTC
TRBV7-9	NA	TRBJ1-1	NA	CASSPQRAGGGGEAFF	TGTGCCAGCTCCCCCCAGAGGGCCGGGGGTGGAGGTGAAGCTTTCTTT
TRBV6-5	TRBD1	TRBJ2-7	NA	CASGQGPYEQYF	TGTGCCAGCGGACAGGGTCCCTACGAGCAGTACTTC
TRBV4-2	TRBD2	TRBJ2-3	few	CASSQDYVGLAGGVNTQYF	TGTGCCAGCAGCCAAGACTACGTTGGACTAGCGGGGGGCGTGAATACGCAGTATTTT
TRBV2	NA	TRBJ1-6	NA	CASSEAWQGYNSPLHF	TGTGCCAGCAGTGAAGCGTGGCAGGGGTATAATTCACCCCTCCACTTT
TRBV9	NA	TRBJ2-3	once	CASSESSGGADTQYF	TGTGCCAGCAGCGAGAGCAGCGGCGGGGCAGATACGCAGTATTTT
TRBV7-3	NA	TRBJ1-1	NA	CASSLMAGGSEAFF	TGTGCCAGCAGCTTAATGGCGGGGGGATCTGAAGCTTTCTTT
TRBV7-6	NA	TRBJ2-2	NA	CASSQLTSNTGELFF	TGTGCCAGCAGCCAACTTACTTCGAACACCGGGGAGCTGTTTTTT
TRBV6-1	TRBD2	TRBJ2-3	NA	CASSLSSGSGDTQYF	TGTGCCAGCAGCCTTTCTAGCGGGAGTGGGGATACGCAGTATTTT
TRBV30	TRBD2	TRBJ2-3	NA	CAWSQGLVTDTQYF	TGTGCCTGGAGTCAAGGACTAGTGACAGATACGCAGTATTTT
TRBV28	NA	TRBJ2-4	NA	CASSLLRGIAKNIQYF	TGTGCCAGCAGTTTACTTCGGGGGATAGCCAAAAACATTCAGTACTTC
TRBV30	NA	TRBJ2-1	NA	CAWSVGPGSSYNEQFF	TGTGCCTGGAGTGTGGGGCCCGGTAGCTCCTACAATGAGCAGTTCTTC
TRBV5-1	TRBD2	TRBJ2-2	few	CASSVGLAGSGELFF	TGCGCCAGCAGCGTGGGACTAGCGGGGTCCGGGGAGCTGTTTTTT
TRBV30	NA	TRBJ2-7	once	CAWTESSYEQYF	TGTGCCTGGACGGAGAGCTCCTACGAGCAGTACTTC
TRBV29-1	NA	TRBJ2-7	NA	CSVTGQVNEQYF	TGCAGCGTGACGGGACAAGTCAACGAGCAGTACTTC
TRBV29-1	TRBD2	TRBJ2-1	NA	CSVEGTRGGSYNEQFF	TGCAGCGTTGAAGGGACTCGCGGGGGCTCCTACAATGAGCAGTTCTTC
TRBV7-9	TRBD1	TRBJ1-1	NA	CASSQTGGSEAFF	TGTGCCAGCAGCCAGACAGGGGGCTCTGAAGCTTTCTTT
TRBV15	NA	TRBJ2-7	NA	CATSRRTRNPSGNSYEQYF	TGTGCCACCAGCAGACGGACCCGGAACCCCAGCGGAAACTCCTACGAGCAGTACTTC
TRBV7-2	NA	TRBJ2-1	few	CASSLGQGRYNEQFF	TGTGCCAGCAGCCTGGGGCAGGGGCGTTACAATGAGCAGTTCTTC
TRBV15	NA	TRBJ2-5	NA	CAIREWGGGIQETQYF	TGTGCCATCAGAGAGTGGGGGGGCGGCATCCAAGAGACCCAGTACTTC
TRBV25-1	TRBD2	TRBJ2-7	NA	CASSVAGGPGEQYF	TGTGCCAGCAGTGTAGCGGGAGGGCCCGGGGAGCAGTACTTC